The TCR beta chain described here comes from a study of OX40 agonist ivuxolimab in advanced cancers. Across the study: Aged roughly 23 to 85 with a mean of approximately 57 years, they were 82.7% male. Study results and limitations: Low normalized T-cell clonal expansion was additionally recorded for some nonresponders. The antigen specificity of the peripheral T cells (those that were expanded) was not determined.

This CDR3 is 18 amino acids long. Germline CDR1 and CDR2: MNHEY and SMNVEV (reference sequence). The V and J ends lost 2 bases and 0 bases, in that order; junction bases with no gene match: 7. As for this clone: The antigen is unknown.

TCRdb keeps only in-frame clones here, not all; method: immunoSEQ multiplex PCR. The table includes about 77,000 clones, about 90% detected once. This specimen was CD4+ or CD8+ T cells sorted from blood, taken in a trial of the OX40 agonist ivuxolimab. This receptor was taken from an adult with an advanced solid tumor such as melanoma, head and neck, liver or kidney cancer. This chain connects TRBV27 to TRBJ2-1; 10 bases are shared with TRBD1. This chain's CDR3 is CASSLEGQGLGSYNEQFF. Written as DNA, the CDR3 is TGTGCCAGCAGTTTAGAGGGACAGGGGCTCGGCTCCTACAATGAGCAGTTCTTC.